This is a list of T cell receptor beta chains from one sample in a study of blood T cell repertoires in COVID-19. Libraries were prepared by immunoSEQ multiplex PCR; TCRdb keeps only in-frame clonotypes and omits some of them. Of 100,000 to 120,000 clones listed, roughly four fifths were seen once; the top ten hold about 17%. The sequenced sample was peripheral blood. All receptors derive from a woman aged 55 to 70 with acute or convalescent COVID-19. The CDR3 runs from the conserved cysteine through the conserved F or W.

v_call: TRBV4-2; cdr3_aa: CASSQASGGAYNEQFF
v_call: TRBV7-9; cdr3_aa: CASSITGVGTEAFF
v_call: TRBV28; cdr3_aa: CASSSLTGLGAFF
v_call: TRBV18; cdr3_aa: CASSPLREGNEKLFF
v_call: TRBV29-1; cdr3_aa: CSVEEGTNTEAFF
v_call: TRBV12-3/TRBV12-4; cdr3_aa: CASSLGAKTQYF
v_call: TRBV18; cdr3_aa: CASSGTVVHEKLFF
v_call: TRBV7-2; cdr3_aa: CASSVQTGSGNTIYF
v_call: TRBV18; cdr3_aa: CASSPGHRSGNEQFF
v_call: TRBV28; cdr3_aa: CASSSTTLEQYF
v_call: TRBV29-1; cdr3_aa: CSVDFHGDTEAFF
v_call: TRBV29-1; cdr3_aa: CSVDQAGAGETQYF
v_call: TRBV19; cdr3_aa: CASSIGAAGLIAEAFF
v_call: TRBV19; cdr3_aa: CASSMRAWGYTF
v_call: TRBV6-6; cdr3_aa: CASSYSIGGNQPQHF
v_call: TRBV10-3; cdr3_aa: CATRAGWDEQYF
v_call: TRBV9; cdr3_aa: CASSVGGRSGGRAGGYTF
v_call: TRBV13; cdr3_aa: CASSPPSTQGWDTQYF
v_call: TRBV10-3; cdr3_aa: CASTGFAGENSPLHF
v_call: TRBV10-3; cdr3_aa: CAISESRGITEAFF
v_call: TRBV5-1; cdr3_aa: CASSKAGAAGRTDTQYF
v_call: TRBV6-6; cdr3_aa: CASSYDRGYGYTF
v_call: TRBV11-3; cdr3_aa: CASSDRRNTEAFF
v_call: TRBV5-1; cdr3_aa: CASSVWGSSTDTQYF
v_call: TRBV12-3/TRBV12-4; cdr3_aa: CASRYRQNEKLFF
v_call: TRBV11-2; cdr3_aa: CASSESWASEAFF
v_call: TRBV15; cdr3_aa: CATSRDVGGEQYF
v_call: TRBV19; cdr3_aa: CASMGQVSYEQYF
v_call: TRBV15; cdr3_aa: CATSNPYPNTEAFF
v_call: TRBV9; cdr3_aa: CASSVGLGRRGETQYF
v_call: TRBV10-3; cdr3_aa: CAIRGTDANTEAFF
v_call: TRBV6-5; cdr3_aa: CASSTPNYGYTF
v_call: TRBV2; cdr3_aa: CASSGQEGQHNQPQHF
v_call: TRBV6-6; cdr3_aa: CASSTTVEAFF
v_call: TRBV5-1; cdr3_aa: CASSSRQGKGEKLFF
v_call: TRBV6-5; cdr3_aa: CASSVLKTGREYF
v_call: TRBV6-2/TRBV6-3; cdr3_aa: CASSWTGVNYEQYF
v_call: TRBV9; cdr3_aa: CASSPSGGADTQYF
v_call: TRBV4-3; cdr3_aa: CASSQSEQGGYGYTF
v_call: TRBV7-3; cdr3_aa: CASSLTPDRTSGNTIYF
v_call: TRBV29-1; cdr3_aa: CSVGTRVTDTQYF
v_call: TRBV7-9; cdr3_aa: CASSIIQGEGGYTF
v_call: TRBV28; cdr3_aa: CASSPLNRGGHEQYF
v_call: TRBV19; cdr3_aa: CASSIESWRGGRETQYF
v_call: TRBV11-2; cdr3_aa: CASSYSAGTGSYEQYF
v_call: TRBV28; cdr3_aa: CASSEETQYF
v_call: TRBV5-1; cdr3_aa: CASSSGQGDTQYF
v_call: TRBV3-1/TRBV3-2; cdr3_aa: CASSPTGGGEQYF